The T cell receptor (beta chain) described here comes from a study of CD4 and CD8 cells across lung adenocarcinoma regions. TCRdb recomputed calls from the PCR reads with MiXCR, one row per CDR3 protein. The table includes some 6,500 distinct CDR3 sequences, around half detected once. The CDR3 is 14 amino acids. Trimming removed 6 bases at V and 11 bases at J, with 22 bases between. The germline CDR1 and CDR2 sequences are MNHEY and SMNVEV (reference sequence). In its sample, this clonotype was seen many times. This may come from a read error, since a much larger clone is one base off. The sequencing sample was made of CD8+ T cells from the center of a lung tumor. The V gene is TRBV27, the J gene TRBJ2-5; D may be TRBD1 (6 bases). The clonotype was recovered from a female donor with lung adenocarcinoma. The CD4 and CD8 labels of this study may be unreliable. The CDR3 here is CASSAPIPGDEQYF. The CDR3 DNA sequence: TGTGCCAGCAGCGCTCCAATCCCAGGGGATGAGCAGTACTTC.